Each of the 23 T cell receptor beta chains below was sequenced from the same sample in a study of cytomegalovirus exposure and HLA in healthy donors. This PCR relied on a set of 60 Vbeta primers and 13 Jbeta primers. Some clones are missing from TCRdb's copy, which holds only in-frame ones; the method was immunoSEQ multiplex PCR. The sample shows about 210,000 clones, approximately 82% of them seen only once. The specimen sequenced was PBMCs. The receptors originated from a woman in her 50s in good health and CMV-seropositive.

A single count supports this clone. As DNA, the CDR3 is TGCGCCAGCGGGCGTGGGTGGGCGAGGGACACTGAAGCTTTCTTT. Translation: CASGRGWARDTEAFF. This chain connects TRBV5-1 to TRBJ1-1, with D uncertain. V lost 7 bases, J lost 3 bases, and 19 bases lay in between. The CDR3 runs 15 residues. The germline V gene has CDR1 SGHRS and CDR2 YFSETQ.

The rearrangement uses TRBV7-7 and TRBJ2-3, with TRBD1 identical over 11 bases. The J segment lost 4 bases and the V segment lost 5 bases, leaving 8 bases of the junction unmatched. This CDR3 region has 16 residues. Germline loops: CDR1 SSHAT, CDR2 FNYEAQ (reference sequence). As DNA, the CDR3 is TGTGCCAGCAGCCCTTGGACAGGGGGCGAGGCAGATACGCAGTATTTT. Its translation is CASSPWTGGEADTQYF.

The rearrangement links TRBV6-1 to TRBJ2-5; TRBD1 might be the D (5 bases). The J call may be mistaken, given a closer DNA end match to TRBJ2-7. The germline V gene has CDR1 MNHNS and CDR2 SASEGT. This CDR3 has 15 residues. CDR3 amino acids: CASSERGHLTYEQYF. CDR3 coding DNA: TGTGCCAGCAGTGAAAGAGGACACCTCACCTACGAGCAGTACTTC.

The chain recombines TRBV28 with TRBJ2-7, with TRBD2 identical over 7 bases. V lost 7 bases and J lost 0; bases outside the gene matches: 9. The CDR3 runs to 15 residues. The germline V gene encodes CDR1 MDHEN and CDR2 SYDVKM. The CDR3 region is CASTPGEGSSYEQYF. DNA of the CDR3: TGTGCCAGCACTCCGGGGGAGGGGAGCTCCTACGAGCAGTACTTC.

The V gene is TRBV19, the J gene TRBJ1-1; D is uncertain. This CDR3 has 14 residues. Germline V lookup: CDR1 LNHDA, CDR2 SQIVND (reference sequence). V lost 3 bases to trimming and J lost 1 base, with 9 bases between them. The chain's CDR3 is CASSMGSANTEAFF. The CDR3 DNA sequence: TGTGCCAGTAGTATGGGCAGTGCGAACACTGAAGCTTTCTTT.

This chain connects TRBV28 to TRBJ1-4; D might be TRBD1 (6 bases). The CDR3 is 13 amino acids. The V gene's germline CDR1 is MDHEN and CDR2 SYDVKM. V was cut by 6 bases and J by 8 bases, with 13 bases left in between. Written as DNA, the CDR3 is TGTGCCAGCAGACCTACAGGGTTCGAAAAACTGTTTTTT. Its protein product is CASRPTGFEKLFF.

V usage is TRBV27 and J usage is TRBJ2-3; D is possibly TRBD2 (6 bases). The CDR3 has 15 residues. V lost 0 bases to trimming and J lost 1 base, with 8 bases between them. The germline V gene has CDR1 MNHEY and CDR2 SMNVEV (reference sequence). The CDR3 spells CASSLSASGTDTQYF. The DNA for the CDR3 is TGTGCCAGCAGTTTATCCGCTAGCGGCACAGATACGCAGTATTTT.

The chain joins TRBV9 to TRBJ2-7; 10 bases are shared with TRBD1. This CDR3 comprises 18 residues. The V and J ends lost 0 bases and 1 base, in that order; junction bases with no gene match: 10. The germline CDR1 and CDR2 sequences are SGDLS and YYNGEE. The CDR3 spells CASSVGPTGTGASYEQYF. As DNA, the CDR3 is TGTGCCAGCAGCGTAGGTCCTACTGGGACAGGGGCATCCTACGAGCAGTACTTC.

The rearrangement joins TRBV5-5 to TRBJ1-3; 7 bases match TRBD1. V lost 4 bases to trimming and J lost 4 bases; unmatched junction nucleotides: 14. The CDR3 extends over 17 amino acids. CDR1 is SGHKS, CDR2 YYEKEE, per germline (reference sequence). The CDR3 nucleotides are TGTGCCAGCAGCCGCCTCGATCCGAAGGGGGCAGGAAACACCATATATTTT. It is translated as CASSRLDPKGAGNTIYF.

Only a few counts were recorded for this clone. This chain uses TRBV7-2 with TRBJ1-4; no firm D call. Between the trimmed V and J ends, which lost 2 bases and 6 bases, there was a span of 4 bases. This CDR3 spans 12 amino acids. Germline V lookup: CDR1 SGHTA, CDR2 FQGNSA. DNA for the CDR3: TGTGCCAGCAGCTTATCTGATGAAAAACTGTTTTTT. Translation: CASSLSDEKLFF.

The CDR3 DNA is TGTGCCATCAGGGGGGGTGAACCGCGGACTGAAGCTTTCTTT. Translated: CAIRGGEPRTEAFF. The rearrangement joins TRBV10-3 to TRBJ1-1, with D possibly matching TRBD1 (5 bases). This CDR3 contains 14 residues. Germline V CDR1 and CDR2: ENHRY, SYGVKD. V was shortened by 6 bases and J by 5 bases, with 16 bases between the two germline ends.

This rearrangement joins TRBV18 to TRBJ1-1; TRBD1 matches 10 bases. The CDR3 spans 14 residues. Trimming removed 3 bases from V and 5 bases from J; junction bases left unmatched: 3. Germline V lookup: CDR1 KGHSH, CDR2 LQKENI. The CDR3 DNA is TGTGCCAGCTCACCGGACAGGGGGGCGACTGAAGCTTTCTTT. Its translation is CASSPDRGATEAFF.

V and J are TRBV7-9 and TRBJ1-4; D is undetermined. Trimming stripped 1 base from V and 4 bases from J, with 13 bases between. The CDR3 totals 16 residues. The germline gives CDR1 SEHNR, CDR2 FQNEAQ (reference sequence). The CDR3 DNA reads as TGTGCCAGCAGCTTAGAATTTGGGCAGGTTAATGAAAAACTGTTTTTT. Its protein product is CASSLEFGQVNEKLFF.

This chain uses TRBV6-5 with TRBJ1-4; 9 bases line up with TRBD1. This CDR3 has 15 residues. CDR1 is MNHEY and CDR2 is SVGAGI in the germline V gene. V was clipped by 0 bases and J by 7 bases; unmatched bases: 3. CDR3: CASSYSGQGGEKLFF. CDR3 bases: TGTGCCAGCAGTTACTCGGGACAGGGTGGTGAAAAACTGTTTTTT.

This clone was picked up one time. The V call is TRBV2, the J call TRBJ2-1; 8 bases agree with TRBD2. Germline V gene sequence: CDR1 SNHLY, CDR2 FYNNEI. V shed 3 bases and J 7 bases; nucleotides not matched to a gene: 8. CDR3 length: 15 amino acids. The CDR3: CASSERGAVGNEQFF. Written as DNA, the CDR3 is TGTGCCAGCAGTGAGCGGGGGGCTGTGGGTAATGAGCAGTTCTTC.

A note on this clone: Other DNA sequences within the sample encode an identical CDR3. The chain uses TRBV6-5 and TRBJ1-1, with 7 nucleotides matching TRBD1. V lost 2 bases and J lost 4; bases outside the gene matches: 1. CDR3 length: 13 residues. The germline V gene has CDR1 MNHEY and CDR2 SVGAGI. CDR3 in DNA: TGTGCCAGCAGTTACGACAGGGCCACTGAAGCTTTCTTT. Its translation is CASSYDRATEAFF.

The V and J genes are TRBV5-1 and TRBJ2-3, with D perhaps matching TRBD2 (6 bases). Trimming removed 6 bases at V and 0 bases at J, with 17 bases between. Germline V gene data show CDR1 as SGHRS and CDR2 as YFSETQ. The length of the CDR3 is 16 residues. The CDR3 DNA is TGCGCCAGCAACCCCGGGCATAGCGGAAGCACAGATACGCAGTATTTT. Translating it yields CASNPGHSGSTDTQYF.

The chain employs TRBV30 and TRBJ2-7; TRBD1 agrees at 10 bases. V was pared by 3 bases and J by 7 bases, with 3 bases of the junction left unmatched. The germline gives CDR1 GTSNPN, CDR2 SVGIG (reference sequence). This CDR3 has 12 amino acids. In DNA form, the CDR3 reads TGTGCCTGGAGCGAGGACAGGGGGGAGCAGTACTTC. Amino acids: CAWSEDRGEQYF. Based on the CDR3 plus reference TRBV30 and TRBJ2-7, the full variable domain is SQTIHQWPATLVQPVGSPLSLECTVEGTSNPNLYWYRQAAGRGLQLLFYSVGIGQISSEVPQNLSASRPQDRQFILSSKKLLLSDSGFYLCAWSEDRGEQYFGPGTRLTVT.

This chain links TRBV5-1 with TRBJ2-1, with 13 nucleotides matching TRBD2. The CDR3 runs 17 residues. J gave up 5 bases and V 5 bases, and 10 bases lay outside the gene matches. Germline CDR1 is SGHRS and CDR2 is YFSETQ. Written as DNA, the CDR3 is TGCGCCAGCAGGCCGGGGTTGACTAGCGGGGGGAACAATGAGCAGTTCTTC. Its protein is CASRPGLTSGGNNEQFF.

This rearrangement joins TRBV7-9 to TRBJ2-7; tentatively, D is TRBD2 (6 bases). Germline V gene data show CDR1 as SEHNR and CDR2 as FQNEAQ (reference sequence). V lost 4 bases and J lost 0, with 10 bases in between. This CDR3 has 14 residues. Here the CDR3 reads CASSSGGSSYEQYF. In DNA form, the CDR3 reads TGTGCCAGCAGCTCTGGGGGGAGCTCCTACGAGCAGTACTTC.

Written as DNA, the CDR3 is TGTGCCAGCAGCGTTACGGGGGGTCCTAGCACAGATACGCAGTATTTT. It encodes CASSVTGGPSTDTQYF. This chain uses TRBV7-9 with TRBJ2-3; 7 bases map to TRBD2. In germline, CDR1 is SEHNR, CDR2 FQNEAQ (reference sequence). J gave up 0 bases and V 5 bases, and 8 bases lay outside the gene matches. This CDR3 has 16 amino acids.

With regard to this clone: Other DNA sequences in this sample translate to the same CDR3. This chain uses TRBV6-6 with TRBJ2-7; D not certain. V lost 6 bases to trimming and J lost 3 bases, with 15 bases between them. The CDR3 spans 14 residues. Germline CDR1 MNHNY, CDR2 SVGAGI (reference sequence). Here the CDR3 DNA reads TGTGCCAGCAGCCCCACCGGAACAGTCTACGAGCAGTACTTC. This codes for CASSPTGTVYEQYF.

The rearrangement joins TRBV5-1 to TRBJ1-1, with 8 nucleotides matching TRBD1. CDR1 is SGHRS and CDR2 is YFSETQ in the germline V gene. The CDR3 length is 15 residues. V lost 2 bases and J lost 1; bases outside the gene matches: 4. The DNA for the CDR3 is TGCGCCAGCAGCTTCCTGACAGGGGAGAACACTGAAGCTTTCTTT. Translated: CASSFLTGENTEAFF.